This T cell receptor (beta chain) was recovered during a study of blood T cell repertoires in COVID-19. This CDR3 is 13 amino acids long. Losses at the gene ends were 5 bases for V and 7 bases for J; bases not matched to a gene: 5. Looked up from germline, CDR1 is MNHEY and CDR2 is SVGAGI. This clone was counted a few times. Method: immunoSEQ multiplex PCR; TCRdb's copy keeps in-frame clones and lacks some. This table has 360,000 or so clones, nearly 90% appearing once. The clonotype originates from a man younger than 35 with active or convalescent COVID-19. The chain has TRBV6-5 and TRBJ1-5; 7 positions match TRBD1. The material sequenced was peripheral blood. The CDR3 nucleotides read TGTGCCAGCAGTCCCGGGACAGTCCAGCCCCAGCATTTT. It translates to CASSPGTVQPQHF.